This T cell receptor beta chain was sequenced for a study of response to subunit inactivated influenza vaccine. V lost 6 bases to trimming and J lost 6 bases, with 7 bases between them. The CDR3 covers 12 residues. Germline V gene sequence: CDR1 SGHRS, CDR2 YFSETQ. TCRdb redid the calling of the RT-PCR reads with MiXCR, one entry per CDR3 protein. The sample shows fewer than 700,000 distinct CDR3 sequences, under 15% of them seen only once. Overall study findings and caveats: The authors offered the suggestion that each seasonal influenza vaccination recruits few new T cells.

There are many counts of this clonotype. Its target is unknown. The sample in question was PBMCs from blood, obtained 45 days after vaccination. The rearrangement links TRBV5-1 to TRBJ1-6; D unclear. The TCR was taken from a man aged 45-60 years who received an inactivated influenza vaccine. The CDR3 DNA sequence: TGCGCCAGCACGGAGGGTAATTCACCCCTCCACTTT. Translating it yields CASTEGNSPLHF.